The 12 T cell receptor beta chains below all came from one sample that was sequenced in a study of blood T cell repertoires in COVID-19. Sequencing used immunoSEQ multiplex PCR; TCRdb keeps in-frame clones, though not all of them. The sample records 200,000 to 250,000 clones, approximately 80% being singletons. Specimen: PBMCs or T cells enriched from blood (not recorded which). These receptors were taken from a middle-aged woman with acute COVID-19.

J is TRBJ2-3 and V is TRBV11-2, with TRBD2 matching over 15 bases. This CDR3 region has 17 residues. V was clipped by 4 bases and J by 4 bases; unmatched bases: 6. Germline CDR1 SGHAT, CDR2 FQNNGV. CDR3 residues: CASSSWTSGGAADTQYF. The CDR3 DNA reads as TGTGCCAGCAGCTCCTGGACTAGCGGGGGGGCCGCAGATACGCAGTATTTT.

V usage is TRBV24-1 and J usage is TRBJ1-5; weak D call: TRBD1 (5 bases). This CDR3 is 13 amino acids long. V was clipped by 6 bases and J by 6 bases, with 11 bases between them. Germline loops: CDR1 KGHDR, CDR2 SFDVKD. As DNA, the CDR3 is TGTGCCACCAGTCGTCGGGGGTTTCAGCCCCAGCATTTT. Its protein product is CATSRRGFQPQHF.

V gene TRBV2 combines with J gene TRBJ1-5; no definite D call. The germline V gene has CDR1 SNHLY and CDR2 FYNNEI. The CDR3 extends over 14 amino acids. Trimming stripped 3 bases from V and 0 bases from J, with 6 bases between. The CDR3 loop is CASSDAASNQPQHF. The CDR3 DNA is TGTGCCAGCAGTGATGCGGCTAGCAATCAGCCCCAGCATTTT.

V gene TRBV5-1 combines with J gene TRBJ1-1, with 8 bases fitting TRBD1. CDR1 and CDR2 from the germline V gene are SGHRS and YFSETQ. The CDR3 runs 14 residues. V gave up 4 bases and J gave up 5 bases; unmatched junction bases: 7. CDR3 region: CASSQGQGGTEAFF. CDR3 nucleotide sequence: TGCGCCAGCAGCCAAGGACAGGGAGGGACTGAAGCTTTCTTT.

The chain employs TRBV7-8 and TRBJ2-1; 7 nucleotides align to TRBD2. The CDR3 spans 17 residues. CDR1 is SGHVS and CDR2 is FQNEAQ in the germline V gene. The V gene end was trimmed by 5 bases and the J gene end by 5 bases; junction bases not matched to a gene: 15. This CDR3 reads CASSRGEGLADNNEQFF. Here the CDR3 DNA reads TGTGCCAGCAGCAGGGGAGAGGGCCTAGCGGACAACAATGAGCAGTTCTTC.

The chain couples TRBV27 to TRBJ1-1; 7 bases match TRBD1. Germline CDR1 MNHEY, CDR2 SMNVEV (reference sequence). The junction had 9 bases not matched to a gene; V was cut back by 1 base and J by 1 base. This CDR3 is 17 amino acids long. Here the CDR3 reads CASSLWAATGANTEAFF. The CDR3 DNA reads TGTGCCAGCAGTTTATGGGCGGCAACAGGGGCGAACACTGAAGCTTTCTTT.

The V call is TRBV27, the J call TRBJ1-5; D is perhaps TRBD1 (5 bases). The germline CDR1 and CDR2 sequences are MNHEY and SMNVEV (reference sequence). The V gene lost 3 bases and the J gene lost 7 bases, with 13 bases spanning the gap. The CDR3 has 14 amino acids. The CDR3 here is CASSFWGQGQPQHF. CDR3 sequence (DNA): TGTGCCAGCAGTTTTTGGGGTCAGGGACAGCCCCAGCATTTT.

This chain links TRBV27 with TRBJ1-6; D is perhaps TRBD1 (5 bases). The CDR3 covers 15 residues. V was clipped by 1 base and J by 7 bases, with 11 bases between them. The germline V gene has CDR1 MNHEY and CDR2 SMNVEV (reference sequence). The CDR3 sequence is CASSLLRGGNSPLHF. The CDR3 nucleotides are TGTGCCAGCAGTTTATTAAGGGGAGGGAATTCACCCCTCCACTTT.

V and J are TRBV18 and TRBJ2-1; the D is unclear. The germline V gene encodes CDR1 KGHSH and CDR2 LQKENI. The CDR3 covers 13 residues. V was shortened by 2 bases and J by 5 bases, with 7 bases between the two germline ends. CDR3 sequence: CASSPTTHNEQFF. CDR3 nucleotide sequence: TGTGCCAGCTCACCAACTACCCACAATGAGCAGTTCTTC.

The CDR3: CASSLGRTGEQPQHF. The CDR3 DNA reads TGTGCCAGCAGTCTAGGGAGGACAGGCGAGCAGCCCCAGCATTTT. The chain combines TRBV28 with TRBJ1-5; 7 bases fit TRBD1. Germline V lookup: CDR1 MDHEN, CDR2 SYDVKM. The length of the CDR3 is 15 residues. Trimming cost V 5 bases and J 7 bases; bases outside gene matches: 11.

The chain couples TRBV5-8 to TRBJ2-7; D is undetermined. The CDR3 is 12 residues long. Germline CDR1 SGHTS, CDR2 YDEGEE. Trimming pared 4 bases from V and 4 bases from J, leaving 9 bases between. CDR3 nucleotide sequence: TGTGCCAGCAGCCGAAGGCGGTACGAGCAGTACTTC. Its translation: CASSRRRYEQYF.

This sequence joins TRBV30 and TRBJ1-5, with TRBD1 as a possible D gene (6 bases). Per germline, CDR1 GTSNPN and CDR2 SVGIG (reference sequence). Trimming cost V 1 base and J 8 bases, with 12 bases left between them. The CDR3 contains 13 residues. This chain's CDR3 is CAWSEDSHEPQHF. The CDR3 region has the DNA TGTGCCTGGAGTGAGGACAGTCATGAGCCCCAGCATTTT.